The source of this T cell receptor beta chain is a study of OX40 agonist ivuxolimab in advanced cancers. Study-wide background: Anti-PD-1, anti-PD-L1 or anti-CTLA-4 therapy given earlier was allowed, and approximately 40% had some. Findings of the study overall: Expanded clones were, on average, more numerous in CD8+ T cells than in CD4+.

This clone was detected once. Its antigen is not known. Sequencing used immunoSEQ multiplex PCR; TCRdb keeps in-frame clones, though not all of them. The table includes more than 25,000 clones, around 90% detected once. The clonotype comes from an adult with an advanced solid tumor such as melanoma, head and neck, liver or kidney cancer. The sample was CD4+ or CD8+ T cells sorted from blood, taken in a trial of the OX40 agonist ivuxolimab.

The CDR3 DNA follows: TGTGCCAGCAGCCTGGACTACAATGAGCAGTTCTTC. Translation: CASSLDYNEQFF. The chain employs TRBV5-4 and TRBJ2-1, with D unclear. V shed 4 bases and J shed 3 bases, with 5 bases lying between them. This CDR3 region has 12 residues. Germline CDR1 and CDR2: SGHNT and YYREEE (reference sequence).